The rows below give T cell receptor beta chains drawn from one sample of a study of T cells in localized non-small cell lung cancer. Using immunoSEQ multiplex PCR, the repertoire was profiled, and TCRdb retains in-frame clones only, with some absent. The top ten clones hold 5.8% of a sample with fewer than 3,000 clones, roughly 25% of them seen once. The material sequenced was lung tumor tissue, taken before any cancer treatment. The receptors derive from a woman between 40 and 69 years old with stage I lung adenocarcinoma. CDR3s include the opening cysteine and the closing phenylalanine or tryptophan. D genes are given only for firm matches. Size values are once, few and many counts, or a class for expanded clones, and some rows have none.

>TRBJ2-7|TRBV12-5|TRBD1|.
CASGWGDRASYEQYF
TGTGCTAGTGGTTGGGGCGACAGGGCCTCCTACGAGCAGTACTTC
>TRBJ2-6|TRBV11-3|.|few
CASSLMRSGANVLTF
TGTGCCAGCAGCTTAATGCGCTCTGGGGCCAACGTCCTGACTTTC
>TRBJ1-2|TRBV29-1|.|.
CSVSSGREGYTF
TGCAGCGTTTCTTCCGGAAGGGAAGGCTACACCTTC
>TRBJ2-7|TRBV11-3|TRBD2|few
CASKASGVDYEQYF
TGTGCCAGCAAGGCTAGCGGGGTTGATTACGAGCAGTACTTC
>TRBJ2-5|TRBV11-3|TRBD1|.
CASSPLGQKETQYF
TGTGCCAGCAGCCCCCTGGGACAGAAAGAGACCCAGTACTTC
>TRBJ2-7|TRBV6-8|TRBD1|few
CASSQGQGASYEQYF
TGTGCCAGCAGCCAGGGACAGGGGGCGTCCTACGAGCAGTACTTC
>TRBJ2-1|TRBV11-3|TRBD1|.
CASSLTSFTGTGRYNEQFF
TGTGCCAGCAGCTTAACCTCCTTTACCGGGACAGGCCGCTACAATGAGCAGTTCTTC
>TRBJ2-7|TRBV11-3|.|.
CASSPREVPNYEQYF
TGTGCCAGCAGCCCCCGAGAAGTACCAAACTACGAGCAGTACTTC
>TRBJ2-1|TRBV5-1|TRBD2|few
CASSYTREAVTSYNEQFF
TGCGCCAGCAGCTATACGCGGGAGGCCGTTACCTCCTACAATGAGCAGTTCTTC
>TRBJ2-5|TRBV6-8|.|medium-sized
CASSPLHTPGTQYF
TGTGCCAGCAGCCCCCTACACACCCCTGGGACCCAGTACTTC
>TRBJ2-7|TRBV18|TRBD1|few
CASSPASPGQGYEQYF
TGTGCCAGCTCACCCGCTTCCCCGGGACAGGGCTACGAGCAGTACTTC
>TRBJ2-7|TRBV28|TRBD2|few
CASSGSGVAYEQYF
TGTGCCAGCAGTGGTAGCGGGGTAGCCTACGAGCAGTACTTC
>TRBJ2-1|TRBV10-1|TRBD2|.
CASSSSGSGYNEQFF
TGCGCCAGCAGCTCCAGCGGGAGTGGCTACAATGAGCAGTTCTTC
>TRBJ1-1|TRBV6-8|.|.
CASSPSNTEAFF
TGTGCCAGCAGTCCCTCGAACACTGAAGCTTTCTTT
>TRBJ1-1|TRBV11-3|.|.
CASSLVGNWNTEAFF
TGTGCCAGCAGCTTAGTAGGGAATTGGAACACTGAAGCTTTCTTT
>TRBJ2-4|TRBV6-8|TRBD2|.
CASSYSASGLAKNIQYF
TGTGCCAGCAGTTACTCGGCTAGCGGACTAGCCAAAAACATTCAGTACTTC
>TRBJ2-6|TRBV11-3|TRBD1|few
CASSFDRVYSGANVLTF
TGTGCCAGCAGCTTCGACAGGGTCTACTCTGGGGCCAACGTCCTGACTTTC
>TRBJ2-7|TRBV30|.|.
CAWSVDVGSYEQYF
TGTGCCTGGAGTGTAGACGTAGGCTCCTACGAGCAGTACTTC
>TRBJ2-7|TRBV28|.|.
CASSPTTFYEQYF
TGTGCCAGCAGTCCCACAACCTTCTACGAGCAGTACTTC
>TRBJ1-1|TRBV5-1|.|.
CASSFGQGYGEAFF
TGCGCCAGCAGCTTCGGGCAGGGGTATGGTGAAGCTTTCTTT
>TRBJ2-1|TRBV10-2|TRBD2|.
CASSEGGRLEGQFF
TGCGCCAGCAGTGAAGGCGGGAGATTAGAGGGGCAGTTCTTC
>TRBJ2-7|TRBV5-1|TRBD2|.
CASSLESASGRYEQYF
TGCGCCAGCAGCTTGGAGTCGGCTAGCGGGAGGTACGAGCAGTACTTC